Following are 6 T cell receptor beta chains from one sample sequenced in a study of blood T cell repertoires in COVID-19. Assay used: immunoSEQ multiplex PCR; TCRdb lists only in-frame clones, some missing. The sample holds roughly 330,000 clones, 86% seen once. Input material: peripheral blood. These receptors came from a woman in her 50s with acute or convalescent COVID-19.

This chain joins TRBV5-1 and TRBJ2-5, with no clear D. Per the germline V gene, CDR1 is SGHRS and CDR2 is YFSETQ. With 2 bases removed from V and 5 bases from J, the gap between germline ends came to 13 bases. This CDR3 comprises 14 residues. The CDR3 nucleotides read TGCGCCAGCAGCTTTGTACCCCCCCAGGAGACCCAGTACTTC. It translates to CASSFVPPQETQYF. The complete variable domain, with remaining parts taken from reference TRBV5-1 and TRBJ2-5, reads KAGVTQTPRYLIKTRGQQVTLSCSPISGHRSVSWYQQTPGQGLQFLFEYFSETQRNKGNFPGRFSGRQFSNSRSEMNVSTLELGDSALYLCASSFVPPQETQYFGPGTRLLVL.

The chain employs TRBV5-6 and TRBJ2-7, with 11 nucleotides matching TRBD2. The germline V gene has CDR1 SGHDT and CDR2 YYEEEE. After removal of 2 bases from V and 6 bases from J, the junction contained 7 bases not matched to a gene. The CDR3 covers 15 residues. CDR3 amino acids: CASSFTSGSAGEQYF. CDR3 in DNA: TGTGCCAGCAGCTTTACTAGCGGGAGTGCGGGCGAGCAGTACTTC.

The chain employs TRBV28 and TRBJ1-5; D is possibly TRBD1 (5 bases). Germline loops: CDR1 MDHEN, CDR2 SYDVKM. Trimming shortened V by 4 bases and J by 2 bases, and 6 bases separated the two germline ends. The CDR3 spans 13 residues. The CDR3 sequence: CASSSGGNQPQHF. DNA of the CDR3: TGTGCCAGCAGTTCGGGGGGCAATCAGCCCCAGCATTTT.

The chain combines TRBV14 with TRBJ2-3; D gene ambiguous. Per the germline V gene, CDR1 is SGHDN and CDR2 is FVKESK. Trimming stripped 1 base from V and 1 base from J, with 9 bases between. CDR3 length: 15 residues. The CDR3 loop is CASSQASPGTDTQYF. Here the CDR3 DNA reads TGTGCCAGCAGCCAAGCCTCCCCTGGCACAGATACGCAGTATTTT. Combining the CDR3 with reference TRBV14 and TRBJ2-3 gives the whole variable domain EAGVTQFPSHSVIEKGQTVTLRCDPISGHDNLYWYRRVMGKEIKFLLHFVKESKQDESGMPNNRFLAERTGGTYSTLKVQPAELEDSGVYFCASSQASPGTDTQYFGPGTRLTVL.

The chain links TRBV10-3 to TRBJ2-2; no firm D call. Germline CDR1 and CDR2: ENHRY and SYGVKD. Trimming took off 11 bases at V and 4 bases at J, with 11 bases between the two ends. CDR3 length: 12 amino acids. DNA of the CDR3: TGTGCCGAGGCGTCGGGCACCGGGGAGCTGTTTTTT. Translated: CAEASGTGELFF.

The rearrangement uses TRBV28 and TRBJ2-6; tentative D call: TRBD1 (5 bases). V was shortened by 6 bases and J by 2 bases, with 11 bases between the two germline ends. The V gene's germline CDR1 is MDHEN and CDR2 SYDVKM. The CDR3 consists of 15 residues. This chain's CDR3 is CASSPSGTGANVLTF. CDR3 sequence (DNA): TGTGCCAGCAGCCCATCAGGGACTGGGGCCAACGTCCTGACTTTC.